This T cell receptor (beta chain) is drawn from a study of shared clonotypes between healthy human individuals. Overall study context: Three plates were used per donor for CD4 naive, three for CD4 memory, two for CD8 naive and one for CD8 memory. Overall study findings and caveats: Memory subsets had estimated richness that was generally smaller than that of naive subsets. Non-shared clonotypes showed lower generation probabilities than clonotypes common to all four donors. Sequencing of the sorted subsets was shown by rarefaction to be incomplete despite large depth.

The data were produced by immunoSEQ multiplex PCR, yet TCRdb's version contains in-frame clones alone and is incomplete. The table includes millions of clones, 85% to 95% detected once. As regards this clone: Its antigen is unidentified.

Trimming shortened V by 5 bases and J by 7 bases, and 25 bases separated the two germline ends. Germline V lookup: CDR1 SGHRS, CDR2 YFSETQ. CDR3 length: 17 residues. Sequencing input: naive CD4+ T cells sorted from blood. Subset given: CD45RA+ positively selected. This clonotype was sampled from a man aged 18 to 35 in good health. The chain combines TRBV5-1 with TRBJ2-1; tentative D call: TRBD2 (6 bases). The CDR3 sequence is CASSYNAGGQVKNEQFF. The CDR3 bases are TGCGCCAGCAGTTATAACGCCGGAGGGCAAGTTAAAAATGAGCAGTTCTTC.